A single sample gave rise to the 18 T cell receptor beta chains below, sequenced in a study of T-cell memory formation after mild COVID-19. One entry per CDR3 protein, called by TCRdb with MiXCR from the 5' RACE reads. The sample shows about 190,000 distinct CDR3 sequences, about 16% of them seen only once. Sequenced material: PBMCs or a T cell subset sorted from them (not recorded which). The receptor set was obtained from an adult woman who had mild COVID-19 (a few samples of this study predate the infection). Cell type and time point are not known.

There are many counts of this clonotype. The chain is built from TRBV12-3 or TRBV12-4 and TRBJ1-5; 9 nucleotides line up with TRBD1. The trim removed 4 bases at V and 5 bases at J, leaving 0 bases unmatched. This CDR3 is 13 amino acids long. The CDR3: CASSWTGDQPQHF. CDR3 sequence (DNA): TGTGCCAGCAGTTGGACAGGGGATCAGCCCCAGCATTTT.

V is TRBV28 and J is TRBJ2-4, with D perhaps given as TRBD1 or TRBD2 (5 bases each). The CDR3 spans 13 residues. V was clipped by 10 bases and J by 6 bases, with 16 bases between them. Germline loops: CDR1 MDHEN, CDR2 SYDVKM. CDR3 loop: CAIKGRGGNIQYF. Here the CDR3 DNA reads TGTGCCATCAAGGGCCGTGGGGGAAACATTCAGTACTTC.

The V and J genes are TRBV5-1 and TRBJ2-6; 8 positions agree with TRBD1. V lost 6 bases to trimming and J lost 5 bases; unmatched junction nucleotides: 7. Per germline, CDR1 SGHRS and CDR2 YFSETQ. The CDR3 is made up of 15 amino acids. CDR3 protein: CASTEGQGRANVLTF. In DNA form, the CDR3 reads TGCGCCAGCACTGAAGGACAGGGAAGGGCCAACGTCCTGACTTTC.

The CDR3 region has the DNA TGTGCCATCACCGGGACAGCGTTAGGAAATTCACCCCTCCACTTT. It yields the protein CAITGTALGNSPLHF. This chain links TRBV10-3 with TRBJ1-6, with 7 bases fitting TRBD1. Germline values: CDR1 ENHRY, CDR2 SYGVKD. V was clipped by 7 bases and J by 7 bases; unmatched bases: 10. This CDR3 comprises 15 residues.

This clonotype was observed a few times. The rearrangement joins TRBV6-1 to TRBJ1-1; D gene ambiguous. The CDR3 runs 10 residues. With 8 bases removed from V and 4 bases from J, the gap between germline ends came to 5 bases. Germline CDR1 MNHNS, CDR2 SASEGT. CDR3 sequence: CASRGTEAFF. DNA for the CDR3: TGTGCCAGCCGGGGCACTGAAGCTTTCTTT.

The chain couples TRBV2 to TRBJ2-1; D unresolved. Trimming shortened V by 4 bases and J by 8 bases, and 15 bases separated the two germline ends. CDR1 and CDR2 from the germline V gene are SNHLY and FYNNEI. This CDR3 spans 14 amino acids. The CDR3: CASSGISIPHEQFF. The CDR3 coding sequence is TGTGCCAGCAGTGGGATATCAATCCCCCATGAGCAGTTCTTC.

The V gene is TRBV9, the J gene TRBJ1-2; D uncertain. Trimming shortened V by 0 bases and J by 3 bases, and 9 bases separated the two germline ends. From germline, CDR1 is SGDLS and CDR2 YYNGEE. The CDR3 runs to 14 residues. CDR3 protein: CASSVESGDYGYTF. CDR3 nucleotide sequence: TGTGCCAGCAGCGTAGAAAGTGGGGACTATGGCTACACCTTC.

This rearrangement joins TRBV5-1 to TRBJ1-1, with D possibly TRBD1 on 5 matching bases. This CDR3 contains 15 residues. From germline, CDR1 is SGHRS and CDR2 YFSETQ. V lost 1 base and J lost 2, with 12 bases in between. Here the CDR3 DNA reads TGCGCCAGCAGCTTGCTATCGACAGTTAACACTGAAGCTTTCTTT. Translation: CASSLLSTVNTEAFF.

V usage is TRBV10-3 and J usage is TRBJ1-2; D remains unclear. The V end lost 6 bases, the J end lost 0 bases, and 8 bases lay between the germline ends. CDR3 length: 13 residues. In germline, CDR1 is ENHRY, CDR2 SYGVKD. The CDR3 sequence: CAISTAANYGYTF. DNA of the CDR3: TGTGCCATCAGCACGGCAGCTAACTATGGCTACACCTTC.

This clonotype was observed a few times. The chain has TRBV12-3 or TRBV12-4 and TRBJ2-1; 7 positions match TRBD1. CDR3 length equals 15 residues. J was trimmed by 8 bases and V by 0 bases; bases with no gene match: 7. The CDR3 region has the DNA TGTGCCAGCAGTTTAGCACTAGGACAGGTGTATGAGCAGTTCTTC. Its protein product is CASSLALGQVYEQFF.

This clonotype was picked up a small number of times. The chain couples TRBV5-1 to TRBJ1-2, with a possible D match to TRBD1 (6 bases). V was cut by 4 bases and J by 6 bases, with 16 bases left in between. CDR1 and CDR2 from the germline V gene are SGHRS and YFSETQ. The CDR3 extends over 14 amino acids. CDR3 nucleotide sequence: TGCGCCAGCAGCCTCCAACAGGGTGTGGATGGCTACACCTTC. Amino acids: CASSLQQGVDGYTF. The full variable domain, its missing parts supplied by reference TRBV5-1 and TRBJ1-2, is KAGVTQTPRYLIKTRGQQVTLSCSPISGHRSVSWYQQTPGQGLQFLFEYFSETQRNKGNFPGRFSGRQFSNSRSEMNVSTLELGDSALYLCASSLQQGVDGYTFGSGTRLTVV.

The CDR3 protein is CASSFGGVDIQYF. CDR3 nucleotide sequence: TGCGCCAGCAGCTTCGGGGGAGTGGACATTCAGTACTTC. The chain combines TRBV5-1 with TRBJ2-4; D possibly corresponds to TRBD2 (6 bases). The germline gives CDR1 SGHRS, CDR2 YFSETQ. This CDR3 spans 13 amino acids. The germline V and J ends were trimmed by 2 bases and 8 bases, with 11 bases remaining between them.

The chain couples TRBV29-1 to TRBJ2-3, with D perhaps given as TRBD1 or TRBD2 (5 bases each). Germline V gives CDR1 SQVTM, CDR2 ANQGSEA. This CDR3 is built from 12 residues. V dropped 7 bases and J dropped 1 base, with 9 bases sitting between them. CDR3 DNA sequence: TGCAGCGCCGGGGACGGCACAGATACGCAGTATTTT. Protein product: CSAGDGTDTQYF.

The chain joins TRBV6-5 to TRBJ1-4, with D unclear. Trimming took off 0 bases at V and 2 bases at J, with 7 bases between the two ends. Germline V gene data show CDR1 as MNHEY and CDR2 as SVGAGI. The CDR3 totals 15 residues. The CDR3 sequence is CASSYSLWTNEKLFF. The CDR3 coding sequence is TGTGCCAGCAGTTACTCGCTGTGGACTAATGAAAAACTGTTTTTT.

This chain connects TRBV10-3 to TRBJ2-5; possibly TRBD2 for D (5 bases). V was pared by 0 bases and J by 4 bases, with 9 bases between. The germline gives CDR1 ENHRY, CDR2 SYGVKD. The CDR3 consists of 14 residues. This chain's CDR3 is CAISESGVGETQYF. The CDR3 DNA is TGTGCCATCAGTGAGTCGGGAGTGGGAGAGACCCAGTACTTC.

J is TRBJ2-7 and V is TRBV20-1, with D possibly TRBD1 on 5 matching bases. Trimming pared 6 bases from V and 6 bases from J, leaving 12 bases between. Germline V gene data show CDR1 as DFQATT and CDR2 as SNEGSKA (reference sequence). This CDR3 comprises 11 residues. CDR3 nucleotide sequence: TGCAGTGCGAATAGGGGTGCCGAGCAGTACTTC. Translating gives CSANRGAEQYF.

This clonotype was detected a few times. V usage is TRBV5-1 and J usage is TRBJ2-7, with D perhaps matching TRBD1 (5 bases). Trimming removed 1 base from V and 0 bases from J, with 11 bases in between. The CDR3 has 15 residues. Germline values: CDR1 SGHRS, CDR2 YFSETQ. Here the CDR3 reads CASSLTWGSSYEQYF. The CDR3 bases are TGCGCCAGCAGCTTGACGTGGGGCAGCTCCTACGAGCAGTACTTC.

This clonotype has a handful of counts. V gene TRBV5-1 combines with J gene TRBJ1-1; D unresolved. The ends were cut back, 0 bases at V and 6 bases at J, with 15 bases in the middle. Germline V lookup: CDR1 SGHRS, CDR2 YFSETQ. This CDR3 contains 15 residues. CDR3 DNA: TGCGCCAGCAGCTTGGCTCGTGGTCCCTCATCTGAAGCTTTCTTT. It encodes CASSLARGPSSEAFF.